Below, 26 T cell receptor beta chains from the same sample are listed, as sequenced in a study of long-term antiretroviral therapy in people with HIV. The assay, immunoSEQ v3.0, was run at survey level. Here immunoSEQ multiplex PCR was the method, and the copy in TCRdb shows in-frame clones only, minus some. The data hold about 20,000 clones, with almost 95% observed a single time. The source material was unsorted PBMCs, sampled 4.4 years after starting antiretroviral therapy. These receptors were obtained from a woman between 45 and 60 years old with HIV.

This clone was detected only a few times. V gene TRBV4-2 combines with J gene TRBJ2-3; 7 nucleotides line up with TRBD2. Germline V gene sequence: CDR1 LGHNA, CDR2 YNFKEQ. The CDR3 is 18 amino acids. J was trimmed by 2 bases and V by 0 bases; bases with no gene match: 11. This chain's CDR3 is CASSQDMSLAEPTDTQYF. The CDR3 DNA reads TGTGCCAGCAGCCAAGATATGAGCCTAGCGGAACCCACAGATACGCAGTATTTT.

CDR3 nucleotides: TGTGCCAGCAGCTTAGCGAGGAGGGGAGGGGGAAAACTGTTTTTT. This codes for CASSLARRGGGKLFF. The chain uses TRBV11-2 and TRBJ1-4, with D maybe TRBD1 (6 bases). This CDR3 spans 15 amino acids. Per germline, CDR1 SGHAT and CDR2 FQNNGV. Trimming stripped 1 base from V and 10 bases from J, with 16 bases between. Full variable domain (remainder filled in from reference TRBV11-2 and TRBJ1-4): EAGVAQSPRYKIIEKRQSVAFWCNPISGHATLYWYQQILGQGPKLLIQFQNNGVVDDSQLPKDRFSAERLKGVDSTLKIQPAKLEDSAVYLCASSLARRGGGKLFFGSGTQLSVL.

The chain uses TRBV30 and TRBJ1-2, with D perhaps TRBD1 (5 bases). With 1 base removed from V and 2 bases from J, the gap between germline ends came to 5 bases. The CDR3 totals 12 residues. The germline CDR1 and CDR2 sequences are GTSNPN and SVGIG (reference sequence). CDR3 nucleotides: TGTGCCTGGAGTGGGGGGAACTATGGCTACACCTTC. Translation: CAWSGGNYGYTF.

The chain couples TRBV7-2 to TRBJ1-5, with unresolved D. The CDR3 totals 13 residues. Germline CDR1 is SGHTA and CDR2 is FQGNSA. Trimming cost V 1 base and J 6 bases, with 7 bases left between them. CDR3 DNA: TGTGCCAGCAGCTTAGTTTTAGGTCAGCCCCAGCATTTT. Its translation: CASSLVLGQPQHF.

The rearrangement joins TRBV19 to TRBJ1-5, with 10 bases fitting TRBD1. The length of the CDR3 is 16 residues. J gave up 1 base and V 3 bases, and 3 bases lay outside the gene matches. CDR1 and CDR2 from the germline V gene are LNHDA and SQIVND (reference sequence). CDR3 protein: CASSMTGGLSNQPQHF. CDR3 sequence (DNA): TGTGCCAGTAGTATGACAGGGGGCCTAAGCAATCAGCCCCAGCATTTT.

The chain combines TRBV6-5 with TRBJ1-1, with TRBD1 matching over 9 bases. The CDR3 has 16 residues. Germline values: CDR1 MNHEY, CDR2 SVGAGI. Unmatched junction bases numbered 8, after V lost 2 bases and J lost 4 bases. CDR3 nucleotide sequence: TGTGCCAGCAGTTACCAAACCTACAGGGGGCGCACTGAAGCTTTCTTT. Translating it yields CASSYQTYRGRTEAFF.

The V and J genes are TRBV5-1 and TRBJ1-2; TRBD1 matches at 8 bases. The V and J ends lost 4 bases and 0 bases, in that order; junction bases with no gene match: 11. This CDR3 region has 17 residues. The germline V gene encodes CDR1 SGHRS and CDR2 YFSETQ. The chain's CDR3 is CASSQDREGRANYGYTF. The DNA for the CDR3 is TGCGCCAGCAGCCAGGACAGGGAGGGAAGGGCTAACTATGGCTACACCTTC. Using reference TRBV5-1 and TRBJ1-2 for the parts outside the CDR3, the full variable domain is KAGVTQTPRYLIKTRGQQVTLSCSPISGHRSVSWYQQTPGQGLQFLFEYFSETQRNKGNFPGRFSGRQFSNSRSEMNVSTLELGDSALYLCASSQDREGRANYGYTFGSGTRLTVV.

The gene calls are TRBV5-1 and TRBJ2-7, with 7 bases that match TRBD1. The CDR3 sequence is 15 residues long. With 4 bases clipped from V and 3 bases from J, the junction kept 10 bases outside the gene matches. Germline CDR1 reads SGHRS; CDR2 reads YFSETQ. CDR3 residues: CASSIGQVASYEQYF. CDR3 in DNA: TGCGCCAGCAGCATCGGACAGGTCGCTAGCTACGAGCAGTACTTC.

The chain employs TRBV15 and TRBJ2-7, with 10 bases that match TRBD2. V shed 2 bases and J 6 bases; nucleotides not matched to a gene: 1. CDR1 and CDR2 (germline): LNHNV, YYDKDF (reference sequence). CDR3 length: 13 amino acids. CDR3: CATSRSSGGEQYF. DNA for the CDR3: TGTGCCACCAGCAGATCTAGCGGGGGCGAGCAGTACTTC.

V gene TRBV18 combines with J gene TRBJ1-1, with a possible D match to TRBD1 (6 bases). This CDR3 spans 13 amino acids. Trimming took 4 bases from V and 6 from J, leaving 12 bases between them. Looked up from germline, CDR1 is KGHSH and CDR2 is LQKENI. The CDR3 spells CASSRNRDAEAFF. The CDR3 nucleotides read TGTGCCAGCTCACGTAACAGGGACGCTGAAGCTTTCTTT.

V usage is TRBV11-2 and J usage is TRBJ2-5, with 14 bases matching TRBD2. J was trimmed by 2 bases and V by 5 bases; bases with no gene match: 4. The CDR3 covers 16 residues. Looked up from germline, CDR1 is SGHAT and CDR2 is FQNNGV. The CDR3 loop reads CASSPRTSGGQETQYF. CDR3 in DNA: TGTGCCAGCAGCCCCCGGACTAGCGGGGGGCAAGAGACCCAGTACTTC.

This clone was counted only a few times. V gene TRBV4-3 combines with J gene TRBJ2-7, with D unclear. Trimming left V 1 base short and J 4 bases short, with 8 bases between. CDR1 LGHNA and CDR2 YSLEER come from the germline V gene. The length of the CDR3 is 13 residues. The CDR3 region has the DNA TGCGCCAGCAGCCAAGCAGTGAGGTACGAGCAGTACTTC. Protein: CASSQAVRYEQYF.

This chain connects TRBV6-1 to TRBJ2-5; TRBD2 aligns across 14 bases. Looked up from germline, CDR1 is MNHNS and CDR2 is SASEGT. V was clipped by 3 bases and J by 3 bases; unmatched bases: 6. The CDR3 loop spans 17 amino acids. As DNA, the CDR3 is TGTGCCAGCAGTGAGACTAGCGGGGGGGATTTGAAAGAGACCCAGTACTTC. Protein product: CASSETSGGDLKETQYF.

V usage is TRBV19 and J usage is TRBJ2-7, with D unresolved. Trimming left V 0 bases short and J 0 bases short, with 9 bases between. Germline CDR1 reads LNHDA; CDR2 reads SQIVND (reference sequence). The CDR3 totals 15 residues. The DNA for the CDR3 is TGTGCCAGTAGTATAGATCGGAAGGGCTCCTACGAGCAGTACTTC. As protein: CASSIDRKGSYEQYF.

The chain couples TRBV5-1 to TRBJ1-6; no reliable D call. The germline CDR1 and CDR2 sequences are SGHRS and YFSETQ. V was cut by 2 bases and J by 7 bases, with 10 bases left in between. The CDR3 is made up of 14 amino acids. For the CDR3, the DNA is TGCGCCAGCAGCTTAGGTCAGGAAAATTCACCCCTCCACTTT. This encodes CASSLGQENSPLHF.

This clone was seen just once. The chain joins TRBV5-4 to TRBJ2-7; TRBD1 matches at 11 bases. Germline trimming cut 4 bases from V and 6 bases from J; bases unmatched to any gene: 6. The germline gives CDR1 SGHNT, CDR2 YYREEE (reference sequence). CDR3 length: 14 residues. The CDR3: CASSHPGQGGEQYF. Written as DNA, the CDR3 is TGTGCCAGCAGCCACCCGGGACAGGGGGGCGAGCAGTACTTC.

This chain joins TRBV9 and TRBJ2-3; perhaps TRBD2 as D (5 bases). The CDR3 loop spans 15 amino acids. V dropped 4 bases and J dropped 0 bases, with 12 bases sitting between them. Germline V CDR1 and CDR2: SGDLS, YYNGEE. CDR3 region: CASSPTGISTDTQYF. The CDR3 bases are TGTGCCAGCAGCCCCACCGGGATAAGCACAGATACGCAGTATTTT.

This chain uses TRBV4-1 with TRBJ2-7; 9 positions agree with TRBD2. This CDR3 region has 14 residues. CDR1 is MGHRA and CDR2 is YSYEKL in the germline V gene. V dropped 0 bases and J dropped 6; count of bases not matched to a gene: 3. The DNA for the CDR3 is TGCGCCAGCAGCCAAGATGCGGGGGGGCCCGAGCAGTACTTC. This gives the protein CASSQDAGGPEQYF.

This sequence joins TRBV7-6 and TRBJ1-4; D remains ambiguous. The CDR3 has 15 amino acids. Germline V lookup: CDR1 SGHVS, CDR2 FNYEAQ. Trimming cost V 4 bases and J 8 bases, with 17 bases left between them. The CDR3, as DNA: TGTGCCAGCAGCTCCTCGGGCGGGCTGGGGGAAAAACTGTTTTTT. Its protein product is CASSSSGGLGEKLFF.

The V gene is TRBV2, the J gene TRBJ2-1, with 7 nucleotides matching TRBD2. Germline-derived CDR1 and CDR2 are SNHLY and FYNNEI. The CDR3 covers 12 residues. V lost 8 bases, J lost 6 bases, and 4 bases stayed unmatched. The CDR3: CASRWTSNEQFF. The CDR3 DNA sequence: TGTGCCAGCCGCTGGACTAGCAATGAGCAGTTCTTC. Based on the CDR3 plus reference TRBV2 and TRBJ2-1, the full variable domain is EPEVTQTPSHQVTQMGQEVILRCVPISNHLYFYWYRQILGQKVEFLVSFYNNEISEKSEIFDDQFSVERPDGSNFTLKIRSTKLEDSAMYFCASRWTSNEQFFGPGTRLTVL.

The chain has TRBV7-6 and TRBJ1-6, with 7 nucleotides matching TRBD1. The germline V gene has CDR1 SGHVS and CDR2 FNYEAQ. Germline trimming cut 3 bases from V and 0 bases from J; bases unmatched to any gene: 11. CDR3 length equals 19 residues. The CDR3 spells CASSFFPGTDSSYNSPLHF. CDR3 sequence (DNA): TGTGCCAGCAGCTTTTTCCCCGGGACAGACAGCTCCTATAATTCACCCCTCCACTTT.

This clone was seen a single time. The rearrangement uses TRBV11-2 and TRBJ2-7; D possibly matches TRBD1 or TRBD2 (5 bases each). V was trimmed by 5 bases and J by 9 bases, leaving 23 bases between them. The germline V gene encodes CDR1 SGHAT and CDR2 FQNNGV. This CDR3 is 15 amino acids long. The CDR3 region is CASSRIQGPLFRQYF. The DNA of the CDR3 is TGTGCCAGCAGCCGAATTCAGGGACCTCTGTTTCGGCAGTACTTC.

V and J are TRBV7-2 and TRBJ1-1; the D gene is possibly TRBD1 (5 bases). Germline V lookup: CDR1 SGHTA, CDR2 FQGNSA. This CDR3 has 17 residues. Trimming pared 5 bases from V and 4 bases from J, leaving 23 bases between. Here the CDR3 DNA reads TGTGCCAGCAGCCTTAGCTATTCGACAGTTGGCGGCACTGAAGCTTTCTTT. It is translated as CASSLSYSTVGGTEAFF.

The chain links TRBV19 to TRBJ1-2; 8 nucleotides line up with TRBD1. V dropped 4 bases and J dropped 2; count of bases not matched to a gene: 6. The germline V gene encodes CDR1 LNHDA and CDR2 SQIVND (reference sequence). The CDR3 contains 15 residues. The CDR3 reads CASSTRDRWNYGYTF. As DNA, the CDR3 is TGTGCCAGTAGTACCCGGGACAGGTGGAACTATGGCTACACCTTC.

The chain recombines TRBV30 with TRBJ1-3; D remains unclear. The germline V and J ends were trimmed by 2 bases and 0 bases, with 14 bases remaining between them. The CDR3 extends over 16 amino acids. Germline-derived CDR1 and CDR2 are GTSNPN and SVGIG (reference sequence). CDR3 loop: CAWSQNRMYSGNTIYF. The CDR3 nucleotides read TGTGCCTGGAGTCAAAACCGAATGTACTCTGGAAACACCATATATTTT.

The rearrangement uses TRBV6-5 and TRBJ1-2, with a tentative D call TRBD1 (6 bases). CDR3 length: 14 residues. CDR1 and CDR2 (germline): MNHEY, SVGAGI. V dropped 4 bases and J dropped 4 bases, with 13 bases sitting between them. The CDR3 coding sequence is TGTGCCAGCAGTTGGAGGGGGGGAGCCTATGGCTACACCTTC. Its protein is CASSWRGGAYGYTF.